Each of the 24 T cell receptor beta chains below was sequenced from the same sample in a study of T cell repertoires in cytomegalovirus infection. TCRdb re-called the reads with MiXCR, one entry per CDR3 protein. The data contain about 240,000 distinct CDR3 sequences, around 6.2% of them singletons. Sequences were obtained from PBMCs. These receptors all come from a human donor in good health (CMV status not recorded). Some clones in this sample may be carry-over from other donors' samples.

This clonotype was picked up many times. The chain has TRBV2 and TRBJ2-7, with D possibly called TRBD1 or TRBD2 (7 bases each). CDR3 length: 16 residues. Trimming left V 10 bases short and J 3 bases short, with 25 bases between. The germline V gene encodes CDR1 SNHLY and CDR2 FYNNEI. DNA of the CDR3: TGTGCCACCCTAACCTCCGGGGAGGGGGCCTTCTACGAGCAGTACTTC. Residues: CATLTSGEGAFYEQYF.

This clonotype appeared many times. The V gene is TRBV19, the J gene TRBJ2-7; 7 bases fit TRBD2. V shed 1 base, J shed 2 bases, and the junction held 5 bases outside the gene matches. The germline CDR1 and CDR2 sequences are LNHDA and SQIVND (reference sequence). CDR3 length equals 15 residues. CDR3 region: CASSIGGGTTYEQYF. The CDR3, as DNA: TGTGCCAGTAGTATAGGCGGGGGAACTACCTACGAGCAGTACTTC.

This clonotype was counted ten times or more. The chain employs TRBV7-2 and TRBJ1-6; D ambiguous. The CDR3 totals 15 residues. Trimming shortened V by 5 bases and J by 5 bases, and 13 bases separated the two germline ends. Germline V gives CDR1 SGHTA, CDR2 FQGNSA. The CDR3 DNA is TGTGCCAGCAGCCCCGGAACGGGCCATAATTCACCCCTCCACTTT. Translating it yields CASSPGTGHNSPLHF.

This clonotype was found many times. The chain has TRBV20-1 and TRBJ2-1; D is perhaps TRBD2 (5 bases). The V and J ends lost 6 bases and 5 bases respectively, with 14 bases between them. The V gene's germline CDR1 is DFQATT and CDR2 SNEGSKA (reference sequence). There are 13 residues in the CDR3. Here the CDR3 DNA reads TGCAGTGCAGACTGGGAGCCCGACAATGAGCAGTTCTTC. It specifies CSADWEPDNEQFF.

This clonotype was found many times. The CDR3 is CASSFTNYEQYF. The CDR3 region has the DNA TGTGCCAGCAGCTTTACCAACTACGAGCAGTACTTC. This chain joins TRBV7-2 and TRBJ2-7; D remains ambiguous. Germline CDR1 SGHTA, CDR2 FQGNSA. The length of the CDR3 is 12 residues. V gave up 3 bases and J gave up 3 bases, with 6 bases separating them. Complete variable domain (other parts from reference TRBV7-2 and TRBJ2-7): GAGVSQSPSNKVTEKGKDVELRCDPISGHTALYWYRQSLGQGLEFLIYFQGNSAPDKSGLPSDRFSAERTGGSVSTLTIQRTQQEDSAVYLCASSFTNYEQYFGPGTRLTVT.

This clonotype was counted ten times or more. The CDR3 region is CASSGVSTDTEAFF. DNA for the CDR3: TGTGCCAGCAGCGGAGTCTCGACCGACACTGAAGCTTTCTTT. The chain combines TRBV7-8 with TRBJ1-1; no clear D gene. Trimming shortened V by 5 bases and J by 3 bases, and 13 bases separated the two germline ends. Looked up from germline, CDR1 is SGHVS and CDR2 is FQNEAQ. The CDR3 totals 14 residues.

This clonotype came up a few times. The rearrangement uses TRBV5-4 and TRBJ2-1, with 8 bases matching TRBD2. The CDR3 is 15 amino acids. Trimming cost V 5 bases and J 3 bases; bases outside gene matches: 7. Germline values: CDR1 SGHNT, CDR2 YYREEE (reference sequence). CDR3 DNA: TGTGCCAGCAGTCGCGGGACTAGGGACTACAATGAGCAGTTCTTC. Its translation is CASSRGTRDYNEQFF.

This clonotype has ten or more counts. This chain links TRBV7-2 with TRBJ2-2; TRBD1 might be the D (6 bases). This CDR3 comprises 17 residues. The V end was cut by 2 bases, the J end by 7 bases, with 20 bases between. CDR1 and CDR2 from the germline V gene are SGHTA and FQGNSA. CDR3 in DNA: TGTGCCAGCAGCTTACAGGGGACCCTTTCGGGCATCGGGGAGCTGTTTTTT. The encoded protein is CASSLQGTLSGIGELFF.

This clonotype appeared many times. The chain has TRBV6-1 and TRBJ2-2; D is possibly TRBD2 (5 bases). Germline V CDR1 and CDR2: MNHNS, SASEGT. This CDR3 is 15 amino acids long. V lost 6 bases to trimming and J lost 0 bases, with 11 bases between them. The CDR3 sequence is CASSTGKTNTGELFF. The CDR3 bases are TGTGCCAGCAGCACCGGGAAGACGAACACCGGGGAGCTGTTTTTT.

The genes are TRBV28 and TRBJ1-2, with D maybe TRBD1 (5 bases). CDR3 size: 14 residues. V lost 6 bases and J 5 bases, leaving 16 bases between the germline ends. From germline, CDR1 is MDHEN and CDR2 SYDVKM. CDR3 sequence reads: CASSSAGEGYGYTF. CDR3 nucleotide sequence: TGTGCCAGCAGCTCCGCGGGGGAAGGGTATGGCTACACCTTC.

This clonotype was seen repeatedly, ten times or more. The chain is built from TRBV20-1 and TRBJ1-5; D call uncertain. Trimming left V 6 bases short and J 1 base short, with 16 bases between. CDR1 and CDR2 from the germline V gene are DFQATT and SNEGSKA (reference sequence). This CDR3 has 15 residues. The CDR3 spells CSARNSKGSNQPQHF. CDR3 in DNA: TGCAGTGCCCGAAACAGCAAAGGAAGCAATCAGCCCCAGCATTTT.

This clonotype was recorded at least ten times. The chain is built from TRBV29-1 and TRBJ2-2, with D possibly TRBD1 on 5 matching bases. The germline V gene encodes CDR1 SQVTM and CDR2 ANQGSEA. The CDR3 has 14 residues. Trimming cost V 1 base and J 4 bases, with 10 bases left between them. DNA for the CDR3: TGCAGCGTTGAAGCAGGGTATCGCACCGGGGAGCTGTTTTTT. It encodes CSVEAGYRTGELFF.

V usage is TRBV20-1 and J usage is TRBJ2-3; 8 positions agree with TRBD1. The V gene's germline CDR1 is DFQATT and CDR2 SNEGSKA (reference sequence). The J segment lost 1 base and the V segment lost 2 bases, leaving 2 bases of the junction unmatched. The CDR3 spans 14 residues. CDR3 coding DNA: TGCAGTGCTAGAACGGACAGGGGCACAGATACGCAGTATTTT. It encodes CSARTDRGTDTQYF.

In this sample, this clonotype turned up many times. The CDR3 reads CATRENRAYTGELFF. The DNA for the CDR3 is TGTGCCACCCGAGAGAACAGGGCCTACACCGGGGAGCTGTTTTTT. V usage is TRBV2 and J usage is TRBJ2-2; possibly TRBD1 for D (6 bases). Germline-derived CDR1 and CDR2 are SNHLY and FYNNEI. The CDR3 contains 15 residues. V was trimmed by 10 bases and J by 3 bases, leaving 18 bases between them.

This clonotype was picked up many times. The CDR3 DNA is TGTGCCAGCAGCTTAGGGGTGGGGGGTACTGGCTACACCTTC. Translating it yields CASSLGVGGTGYTF. This chain links TRBV7-8 with TRBJ1-2; TRBD1 is a possible D gene (5 bases). The CDR3 spans 14 residues. Looked up from germline, CDR1 is SGHVS and CDR2 is FQNEAQ. V lost 1 base and J lost 7, with 13 bases in between.

This clonotype was picked up many times. CDR3 protein: CASSLITQFPSYEQYF. The CDR3, as DNA: TGTGCCAGCAGTTTAATAACCCAGTTCCCCTCCTACGAGCAGTACTTC. The rearrangement joins TRBV28 to TRBJ2-7; D not certain. CDR3 size: 16 residues. Trimming pared 2 bases from V and 0 bases from J, leaving 14 bases between. The germline V gene encodes CDR1 MDHEN and CDR2 SYDVKM.

This clonotype came up many times. The rearrangement uses TRBV20-1 and TRBJ1-5; a possible D gene is TRBD1 (5 bases). The CDR3 is made up of 14 amino acids. CDR1 and CDR2 from the germline V gene are DFQATT and SNEGSKA (reference sequence). V lost 3 bases, J lost 2 bases, and 11 bases lay in between. CDR3 sequence (DNA): TGCAGTGCTAGTAGCGGGACCCGCAATCAGCCCCAGCATTTT. Translating gives CSASSGTRNQPQHF.

The gene calls are TRBV12-5 and TRBJ2-7, with 8 bases identical to TRBD1. J gave up 1 base and V 2 bases, and 1 base lay outside the gene matches. Germline assignment: CDR1 LGHNT and CDR2 FRNRAP. This CDR3 comprises 14 residues. DNA of the CDR3: TGTGCTAGTGGTTTGACAGGGGGATCCTACGAGCAGTACTTC. Encoded protein: CASGLTGGSYEQYF.

This clonotype was counted many times. V and J are TRBV6-1 and TRBJ2-7; D call uncertain. V was pared by 11 bases and J by 7 bases, with 27 bases between. This CDR3 has 15 amino acids. CDR1 is MNHNS, CDR2 SASEGT, per germline. The CDR3 bases are TGTGCCGAGTACCGACGACCCCCCTTGAAGGGTGAGCAGTACTTC. As protein: CAEYRRPPLKGEQYF.

This clonotype was seen many times. The rearrangement links TRBV15 to TRBJ1-5, with no clear D. Trimming removed 3 bases at V and 6 bases at J, with 18 bases between. This CDR3 comprises 16 residues. The germline V gene has CDR1 LNHNV and CDR2 YYDKDF (reference sequence). CDR3 amino acids: CATSRDQVGWTQPQHF. The DNA of the CDR3 is TGTGCCACCAGCAGGGACCAGGTGGGGTGGACTCAGCCCCAGCATTTT.

This clonotype was counted many times. J is TRBJ1-3 and V is TRBV11-2; D is undetermined. From germline, CDR1 is SGHAT and CDR2 FQNNGV. The CDR3 is made up of 13 amino acids. V lost 1 base and J 5 bases, leaving 6 bases between the germline ends. CDR3 protein: CASSLVVRNTIYF. The CDR3 bases are TGTGCCAGCAGCTTAGTAGTCCGAAACACCATATATTTT.

J is TRBJ1-2 and V is TRBV20-1, with no clear D. Per the germline V gene, CDR1 is DFQATT and CDR2 is SNEGSKA (reference sequence). V was trimmed by 5 bases and J by 4 bases, leaving 11 bases between them. The CDR3 runs to 12 residues. CDR3: CSAYDRLYGYTF. DNA for the CDR3: TGCAGTGCTTACGACCGCCTCTATGGCTACACCTTC.

This clonotype was seen ten or more times. The genes are TRBV6-6 and TRBJ1-4; 8 bases align to TRBD1. Germline loops: CDR1 MNHNY, CDR2 SVGAGI (reference sequence). The CDR3 covers 13 residues. V lost 10 bases, J lost 7 bases, and 8 bases stayed unmatched. CDR3 coding DNA: TGTGCCACGCAAGGGACAGGTGGTGAAAAACTGTTTTTT. Its translation: CATQGTGGEKLFF.

This clonotype occurred many times. The chain uses TRBV29-1 and TRBJ2-1; 10 nucleotides agree with TRBD1. CDR1 SQVTM and CDR2 ANQGSEA come from the germline V gene. This CDR3 comprises 15 residues. Unmatched junction bases numbered 6, after V lost 7 bases and J lost 0 bases. The CDR3 DNA follows: TGCAGCGGACAGGGGGCCTCAAGCTCCTACAATGAGCAGTTCTTC. It encodes CSGQGASSSYNEQFF.